This T cell receptor beta chain was sequenced for a study of metastatic and nonmetastatic thyroid tumors (dated by TCRdb to about 2020). Regarding the research as a whole: The researchers compared repertoires between peripheral blood samples and tumor or nodule tissue samples from patients with malignant or benign thyroid disease.

In regard to this clone: Its antigen is currently not known. One base away there is no much larger clone; base qualities are not given.

Cut back by 6 bases and 1 base, the V and J ends lie 19 bases apart. The CDR3 sequence holds 16 residues, the cysteine and phenylalanine included. The sequence is cut down to CDR3 DNA, 48 bases in frame from base 1. CDR1 is given as DFQATT and CDR2 as SNEGSKA, both from the germline V gene (reference sequence). The paper as a whole reports these results and caveats: In both blood and tumor samples, TCR beta diversity was reported to be significantly higher in malignant tumors than in benign nodules.

No patient had received any treatment before thyroid surgery. Using T-cell receptor beta sequencing, the researchers looked back retrospectively at clinical samples from patients, gathered between the early 2010s and the late 2010s. The protocol used for the library was PCR. The sequencing machine was an Illumina HiSeq 4000. High-throughput sequencing was used to profile the CDR3 region of the TCR beta-chain in every patient. On the study's bioinformatics: The researchers built a classifier to tell apart papillary thyroid cancer patients with distant metastasis, based on CDR3 differences among clinicopathological groups. To measure repertoire diversity the researchers used the Shannon index, while the Morisita-Horn index served to gauge how similar the tumor and blood repertoires were. TCRdb reworked the public reads: Q25 trimming with fastp, MiXCR clone assembly, productive beta chains retained. V and J calls and clone size were set by TCRdb, not the authors. The sample records 20,000 to 25,000 clones, approximately 20% of which are singletons. The ten largest clones represent about 4.6% of the sample.

Material: blood. The chain is encoded by TRBV20-1 joined to TRBJ2-1; the D gene is possibly TRBD1 or TRBD2, each agreeing over 7 bases. This clonotype originated in a male donor with papillary thyroid cancer or a benign thyroid nodule (not recorded which). Some clones in this sample may be carry-over from other donors' samples. At the DNA level, the sequence is TGCAGTGCAAAGGGAACAGGGGAGGGTTCCTACAATGAGCAGTTCTTC. The encoded protein is CSAKGTGEGSYNEQFF.